This TCR beta chain is from a study of blood T cell repertoires in COVID-19. The wider study: COVID-19 samples from acute and convalescent phases originated in the United States, Italy and Spain. PBMCs, B-cell-depleted T cells, or T cells provided the cDNA or gDNA that made up the material.

Per the study methods: How many nucleated cells were present was estimated from reference gene primer amplification. The table came from immunoSEQ multiplex PCR; TCRdb's copy has only in-frame clones and leaves some out. V and J calls and clone size are as listed in that table; D and trimming were resolved from the DNA. The table lists fewer than 350,000 clones, approximately 86% of them singletons. The CDR3 extends over 16 amino acids. The V and J ends lost 1 base and 4 bases respectively, with 16 bases between them. Germline V lookup: CDR1 LGHDT, CDR2 YNNKEL (reference sequence). The sequenced sample consisted of peripheral blood. The sequence came from a man between 35 and 55 years old with active or convalescent COVID-19. The rearrangement joins TRBV3-1 (or the pseudogene TRBV3-2) to TRBJ2-5; no clear D. The CDR3 coding sequence is TGTGCCAGCAGCCAAGTCCTAGGTGGCCCGGGAGAGACCCAGTACTTC. Its protein product is CASSQVLGGPGETQYF.